The clone carrying this T cell receptor (beta chain) came up a few times. The antigen remains unidentified. This record comes from a study of T-cell reconstitution after alpha-beta-depleted transplantation in children. Study-level findings and limits: Reportedly, roughly two months post-transplant, alpha-beta T cells arose from several hundred expanded graft clones. The main origin of T-cell counts and diversity one year after transplant was newly produced T cells. Elevated TCRbeta diversity at day 60 was traced, in some patients, to surviving recipient T cells and thymic progenitors.

Preparing the TCRbeta library involved the use of unique molecular identifiers. TCRdb reprocessed the PCR reads via MiXCR and lists one record per CDR3 protein. The sample lists 550,000 to 600,000 distinct CDR3 sequences, more than 20% occurring once. CDR3 length: 15 residues. The germline V gene encodes CDR1 SNHLY and CDR2 FYNNEI. V shed 7 bases, J shed 0 bases, and the junction held 4 bases outside the gene matches. The chain has TRBV2 and TRBJ2-1; 9 nucleotides line up with TRBD1. This clonotype originated in a boy under three years old who had a stem cell transplant for acute myeloid leukemia, so the T cells may come from the graft donor. Sequencing used PBMCs, mostly from graft donor cells, obtained 360 days after TCRalphabeta/CD19-depleted stem cell transplant. The CDR3 DNA reads TGTGCCAGCACTCCGACAGGGGGCTCCTACAATGAGCAGTTCTTC. Translating gives CASTPTGGSYNEQFF.